One and the same sample provided the 2 T cell receptor beta chains below, sequenced in a study of response to subunit inactivated influenza vaccine. TCRdb independently ran MiXCR on the RT-PCR reads; one entry per CDR3 protein. Here the sample spans more than 550,000 distinct CDR3 sequences, approximately 10% being singletons. These data also featured in a second study, about T cells expressing NK-cell markers. Turning to that study: TCR beta libraries carry UMIs added by 5'RACE template switching.

Here the sequenced sample was PBMCs from blood, taken on the day of vaccination. The origin of the receptors is a man aged 50 to 60 who received an inactivated influenza vaccine.

This clonotype appeared a few times. The genes are TRBV7-2 and TRBJ1-2, with a possible D match to TRBD1 (5 bases). CDR3 length equals 14 residues. CDR1 and CDR2 (germline): SGHTA, FQGNSA. Trimming cost V 3 bases and J 4 bases, with 12 bases left between them. The chain's CDR3 is CASSLAQGGYGYTF. The CDR3 coding sequence is TGTGCCAGCAGCTTGGCCCAGGGAGGCTATGGCTACACCTTC.

The chain uses TRBV7-2 and TRBJ2-4; 12 nucleotides agree with TRBD2. The V segment lost 4 bases and the J segment 10 bases; nucleotides outside the gene matches: 5. Germline CDR1 SGHTA, CDR2 FQGNSA. This CDR3 has 14 amino acids. CDR3 region: CASSSGLAGKIQYF. The CDR3 DNA reads as TGTGCCAGCAGCTCAGGACTAGCGGGGAAAATTCAGTACTTC.